The following is a TCR beta chain sequence with its context. As yet, its antigen is unknown. This entry comes from a study of STAT5B mutations in CD4+ large granular lymphocyte leukemia. Background on the study: The CDR3 'QG' motif was associated with a particular HLA allele among healthy donors.

The V gene end was trimmed by 3 bases and the J gene end by 1 base; junction bases not matched to a gene: 3. In germline, CDR1 is ENHRY, CDR2 SYGVKD. The CDR3 runs 15 residues. Some clones are missing from TCRdb's copy, which holds only in-frame ones; the method was immunoSEQ multiplex PCR. Of about 23,000 clones in the sample, around 80% were seen once. Study-wide results and limits: Patient CD4-sorted repertoires looked more clonal than healthy CD4+ repertoires, even without putative leukemic clones.

Controls came from buffy coats of healthy blood donors. The chain employs TRBV10-3 and TRBJ1-1; 9 nucleotides agree with TRBD1. The sample comprised CD4+ T cells from blood buffy coats. The TCR was taken from a human donor in good health. CDR3 sequence (DNA): TGTGCCATCAGTGAACAGGGGGCCAAGAACACTGAAGCTTTCTTT. This encodes CAISEQGAKNTEAFF.